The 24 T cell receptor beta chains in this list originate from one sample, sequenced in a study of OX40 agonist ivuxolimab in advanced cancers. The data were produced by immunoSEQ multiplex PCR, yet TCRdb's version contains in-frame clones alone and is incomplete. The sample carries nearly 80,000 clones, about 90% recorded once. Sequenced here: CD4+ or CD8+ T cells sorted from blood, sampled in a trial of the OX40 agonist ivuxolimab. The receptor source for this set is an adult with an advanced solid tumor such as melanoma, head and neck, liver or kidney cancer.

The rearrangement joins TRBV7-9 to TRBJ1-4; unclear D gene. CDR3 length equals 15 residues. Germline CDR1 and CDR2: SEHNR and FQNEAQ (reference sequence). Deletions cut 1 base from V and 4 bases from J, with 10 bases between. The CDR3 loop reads CASSLGGGGNEKLFF. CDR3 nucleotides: TGTGCCAGCAGCTTAGGAGGAGGCGGTAATGAAAAACTGTTTTTT. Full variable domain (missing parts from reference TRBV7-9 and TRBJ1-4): DTGVSQNPRHKITKRGQNVTFRCDPISEHNRLYWYRQTLGQGPEFLTYFQNEAQLEKSRLLSDRFSAERPKGSFSTLEIQRTEQGDSAMYLCASSLGGGGNEKLFFGSGTQLSVL.

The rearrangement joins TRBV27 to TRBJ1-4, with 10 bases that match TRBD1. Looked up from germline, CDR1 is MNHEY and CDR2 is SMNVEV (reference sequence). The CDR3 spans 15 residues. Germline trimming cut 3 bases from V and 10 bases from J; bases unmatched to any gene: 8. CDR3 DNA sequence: TGTGCCAGCAGTTTTTCCCCGGACAGGGGGGGAAAACTGTTTTTT. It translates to CASSFSPDRGGKLFF. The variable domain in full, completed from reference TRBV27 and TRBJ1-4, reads EAQVTQNPRYLITVTGKKLTVTCSQNMNHEYMSWYRQDPGLGLRQIYYSMNVEVTDKGDVPEGYKVSRKEKRNFPLILESPSPNQTSLYFCASSFSPDRGGKLFFGSGTQLSVL.

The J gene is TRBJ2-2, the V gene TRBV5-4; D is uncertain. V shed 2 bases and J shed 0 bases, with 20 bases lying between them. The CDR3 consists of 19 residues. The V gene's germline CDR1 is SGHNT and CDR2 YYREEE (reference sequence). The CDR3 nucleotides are TGTGCCAGCAGCTTTCCCATTAAAGCCAGGAACGCGAACACCGGGGAGCTGTTTTTT. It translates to CASSFPIKARNANTGELFF.

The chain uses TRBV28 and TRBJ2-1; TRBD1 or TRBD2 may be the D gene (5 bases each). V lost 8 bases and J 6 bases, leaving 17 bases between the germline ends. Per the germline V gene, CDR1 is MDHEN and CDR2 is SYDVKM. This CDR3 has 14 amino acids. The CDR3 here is CASSGSVGANEQFF. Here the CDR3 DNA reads TGTGCCAGCTCGGGGTCGGTAGGGGCCAATGAGCAGTTCTTC.

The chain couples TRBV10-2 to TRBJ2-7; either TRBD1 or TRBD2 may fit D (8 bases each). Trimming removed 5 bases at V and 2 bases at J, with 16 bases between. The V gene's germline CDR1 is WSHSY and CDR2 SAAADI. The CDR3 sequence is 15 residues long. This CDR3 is CASSRGGTGAYEQYV. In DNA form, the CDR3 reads TGCGCCAGCAGTCGGGGGGGGACAGGAGCCTACGAGCAGTACGTC.

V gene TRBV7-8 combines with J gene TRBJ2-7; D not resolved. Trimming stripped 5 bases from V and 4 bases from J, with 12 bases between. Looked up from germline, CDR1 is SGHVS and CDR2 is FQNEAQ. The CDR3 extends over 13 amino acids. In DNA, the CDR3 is TGTGCCAGCAGCCAGAAAAACTTTTACGAGCAGTACGTC. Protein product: CASSQKNFYEQYV.

The DNA for the CDR3 is TGCAGCGCCCACGGACAATCAGATACGCAGTATTTT. It translates to CSAHGQSDTQYF. The chain joins TRBV29-1 to TRBJ2-3, with D possibly being TRBD1 (5 bases). The CDR3 is 12 residues long. V lost 7 bases, J lost 4 bases, and 12 bases lay in between. Germline V CDR1 and CDR2: SQVTM, ANQGSEA.

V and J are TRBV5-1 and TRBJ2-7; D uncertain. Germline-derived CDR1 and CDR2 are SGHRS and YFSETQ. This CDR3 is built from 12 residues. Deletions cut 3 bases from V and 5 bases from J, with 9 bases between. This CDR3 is CASSSQNHEQYF. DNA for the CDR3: TGCGCCAGCAGCTCGCAGAACCACGAGCAGTACTTC.

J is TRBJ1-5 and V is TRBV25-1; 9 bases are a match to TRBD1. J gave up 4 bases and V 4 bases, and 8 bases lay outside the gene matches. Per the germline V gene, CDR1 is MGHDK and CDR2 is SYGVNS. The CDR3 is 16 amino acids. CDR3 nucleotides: TGTGCCAGCAGTGGGGCTGGACAGGGGCAAAATCAGCCCCAGCATTTT. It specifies CASSGAGQGQNQPQHF.

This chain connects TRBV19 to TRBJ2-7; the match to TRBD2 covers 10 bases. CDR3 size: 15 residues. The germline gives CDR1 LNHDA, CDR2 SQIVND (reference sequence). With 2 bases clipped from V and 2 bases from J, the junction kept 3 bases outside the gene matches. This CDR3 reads CASSITSGATYEQYF. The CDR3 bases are TGTGCCAGTAGTATAACTAGCGGGGCGACCTACGAGCAGTACTTC.

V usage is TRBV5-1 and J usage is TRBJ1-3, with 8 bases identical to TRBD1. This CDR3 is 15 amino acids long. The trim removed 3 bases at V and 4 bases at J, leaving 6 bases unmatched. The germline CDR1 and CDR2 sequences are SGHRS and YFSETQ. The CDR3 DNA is TGCGCCAGCAGCTCCTCCGGGACAGGAGGAAACACCATATATTTT. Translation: CASSSSGTGGNTIYF.

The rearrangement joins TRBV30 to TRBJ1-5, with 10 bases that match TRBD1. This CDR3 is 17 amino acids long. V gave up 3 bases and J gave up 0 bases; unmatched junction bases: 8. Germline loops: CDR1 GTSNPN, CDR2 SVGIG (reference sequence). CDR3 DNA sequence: TGTGCCTGGAGCCGGGACAGGGGATCCAATAGCAATCAGCCCCAGCATTTT. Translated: CAWSRDRGSNSNQPQHF.

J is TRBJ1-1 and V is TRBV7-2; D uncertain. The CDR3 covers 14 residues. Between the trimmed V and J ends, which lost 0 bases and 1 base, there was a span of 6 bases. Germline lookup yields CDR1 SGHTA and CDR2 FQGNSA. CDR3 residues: CASSLASENTEAFF. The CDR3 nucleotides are TGTGCCAGCAGCTTAGCTTCTGAGAACACTGAAGCTTTCTTT.

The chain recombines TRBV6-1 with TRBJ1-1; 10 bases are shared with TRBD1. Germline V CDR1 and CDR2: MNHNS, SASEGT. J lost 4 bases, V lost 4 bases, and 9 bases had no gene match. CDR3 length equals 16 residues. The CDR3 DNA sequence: TGTGCCAGCAGTGGAGGACAGGGGGTCTTGGGCACTGAAGCTTTCTTT. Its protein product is CASSGGQGVLGTEAFF.

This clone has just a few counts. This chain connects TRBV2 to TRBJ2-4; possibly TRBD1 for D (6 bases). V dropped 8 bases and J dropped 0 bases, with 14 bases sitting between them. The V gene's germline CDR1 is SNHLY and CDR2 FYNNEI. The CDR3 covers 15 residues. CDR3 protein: CASANRALAKNIQYF. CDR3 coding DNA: TGTGCCAGCGCCAACAGGGCCTTAGCCAAAAACATTCAGTACTTC.

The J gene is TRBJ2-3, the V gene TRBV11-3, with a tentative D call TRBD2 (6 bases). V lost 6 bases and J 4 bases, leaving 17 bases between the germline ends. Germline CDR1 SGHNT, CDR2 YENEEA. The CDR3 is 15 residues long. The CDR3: CASSPRLGLADTQYF. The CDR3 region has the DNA TGTGCCAGCAGTCCTAGACTAGGGTTGGCAGATACGCAGTATTTT.

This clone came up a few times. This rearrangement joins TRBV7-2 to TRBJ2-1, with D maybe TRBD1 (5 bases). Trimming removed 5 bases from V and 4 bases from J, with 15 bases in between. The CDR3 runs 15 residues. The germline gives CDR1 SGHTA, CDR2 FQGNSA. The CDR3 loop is CASSPRQGYYNEQFF. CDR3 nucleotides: TGTGCCAGCAGCCCCCGGCAGGGATATTACAATGAGCAGTTCTTC.

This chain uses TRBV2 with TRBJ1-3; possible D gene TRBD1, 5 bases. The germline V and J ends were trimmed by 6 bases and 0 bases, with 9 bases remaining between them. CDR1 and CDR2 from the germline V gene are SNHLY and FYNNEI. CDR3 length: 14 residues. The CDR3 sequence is CASSSGTSGNTIYF. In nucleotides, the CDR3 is TGTGCCAGCAGCTCAGGGACCTCTGGAAACACCATATATTTT.

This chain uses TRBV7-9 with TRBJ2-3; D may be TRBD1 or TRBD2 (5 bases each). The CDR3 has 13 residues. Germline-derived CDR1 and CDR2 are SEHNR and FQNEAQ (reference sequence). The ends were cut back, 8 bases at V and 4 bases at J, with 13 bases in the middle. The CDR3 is CASDPPGPDTQYF. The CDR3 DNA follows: TGTGCCAGCGACCCCCCGGGACCAGATACGCAGTATTTT.

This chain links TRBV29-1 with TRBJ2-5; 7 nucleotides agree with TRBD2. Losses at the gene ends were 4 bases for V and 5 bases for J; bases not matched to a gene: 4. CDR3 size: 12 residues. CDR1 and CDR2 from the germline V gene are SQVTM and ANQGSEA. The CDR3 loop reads CSVGRGGETQYF. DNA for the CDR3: TGCAGCGTTGGGAGGGGAGGGGAGACCCAGTACTTC.

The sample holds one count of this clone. The CDR3 DNA is TGTGCCAGCAGCTATACGGGCCTGGACGGAGAGACCCAGTACTTC. Amino acids: CASSYTGLDGETQYF. The chain carries TRBV5-6 and TRBJ2-5; D gene uncertain. This CDR3 has 15 residues. The V and J ends lost 3 bases and 4 bases respectively, with 16 bases between them. Germline assignment: CDR1 SGHDT and CDR2 YYEEEE.

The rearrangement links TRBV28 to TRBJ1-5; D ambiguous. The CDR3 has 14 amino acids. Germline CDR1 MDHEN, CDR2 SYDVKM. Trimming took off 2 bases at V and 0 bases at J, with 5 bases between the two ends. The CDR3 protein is CASSLPLSNQPQHF. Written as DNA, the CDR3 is TGTGCCAGCAGTTTACCTCTTAGCAATCAGCCCCAGCATTTT.

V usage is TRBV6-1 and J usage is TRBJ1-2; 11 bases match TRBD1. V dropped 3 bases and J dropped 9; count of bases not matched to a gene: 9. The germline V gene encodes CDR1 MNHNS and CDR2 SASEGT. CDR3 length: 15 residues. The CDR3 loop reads CASSDSGTGGRRYTF. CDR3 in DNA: TGTGCCAGCAGTGATTCCGGGACAGGGGGTCGTCGCTACACCTTC.

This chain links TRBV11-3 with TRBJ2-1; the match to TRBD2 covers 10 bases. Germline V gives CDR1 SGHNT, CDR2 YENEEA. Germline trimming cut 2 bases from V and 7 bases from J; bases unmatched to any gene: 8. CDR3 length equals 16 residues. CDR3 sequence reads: CASSLSSGGARNEQFF. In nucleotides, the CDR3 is TGTGCCAGCAGCTTATCGAGCGGGGGGGCTCGTAATGAGCAGTTCTTC.